This TCR beta chain appears in the sequencing data of a study of cytomegalovirus exposure and HLA in healthy donors. Looking at the study overall: In a previous analysis, more than 90 million unique TCR beta sequences were found from 150 million to 200 million T cells. Whole-study findings and limits: Prediction of most subjects' HLA-A and HLA-B alleles by TCR beta sequences was reportedly accurate. Cytomegalovirus association was listed for roughly 160 TCR beta chains.

Germline CDR1 reads LNHDA; CDR2 reads SQIVND (reference sequence). V gave up 9 bases and J gave up 4 bases, with 18 bases separating them. This CDR3 region has 14 residues. Primers included in the PCR were 60 Vbeta and 13 Jbeta primers. Original handling: A follow-up analysis tallied 73 million or so unique TCR beta chains, roughly 11 million shared. Sequenced by immunoSEQ multiplex PCR; TCRdb stores in-frame clones only, minus some. V, J and clone size derive from that table, while D and trimming were established from the DNA sequence. The sample contains approximately 150,000 clones, roughly four fifths of which appear only once. A word on this clone: The antigen is unknown.

What was sequenced was PBMCs. The receptor was derived from a woman in her sixties or seventies in good health and CMV-seropositive. The V call is TRBV19, the J call TRBJ1-1; D is unclear. DNA of the CDR3: TGTGCCAGCCTTCGAGCGGCCCGGGGCACTGAAGCTTTCTTT. Translated, it gives CASLRAARGTEAFF.